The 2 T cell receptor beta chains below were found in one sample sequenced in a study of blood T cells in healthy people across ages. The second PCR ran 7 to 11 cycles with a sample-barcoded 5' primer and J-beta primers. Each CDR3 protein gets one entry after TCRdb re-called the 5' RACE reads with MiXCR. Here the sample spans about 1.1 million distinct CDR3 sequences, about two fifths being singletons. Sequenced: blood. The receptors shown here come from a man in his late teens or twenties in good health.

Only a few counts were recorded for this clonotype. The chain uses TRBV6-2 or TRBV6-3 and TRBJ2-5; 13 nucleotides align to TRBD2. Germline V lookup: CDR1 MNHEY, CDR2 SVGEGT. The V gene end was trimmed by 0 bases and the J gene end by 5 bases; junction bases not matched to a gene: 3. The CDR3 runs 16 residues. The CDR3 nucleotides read TGTGCCAGCAGTTACTCGGGACTAGCGGGGCAGGAGACCCAGTACTTC. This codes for CASSYSGLAGQETQYF.

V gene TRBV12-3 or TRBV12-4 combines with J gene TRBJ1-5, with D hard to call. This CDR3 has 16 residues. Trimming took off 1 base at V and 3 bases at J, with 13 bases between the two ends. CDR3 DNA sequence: TGTGCCAGCAGTTTAGTAGCAAGGGCTCTCAATCAGCCCCAGCATTTT. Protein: CASSLVARALNQPQHF.